This T cell receptor (beta chain) was profiled in a study of blood T cell repertoires in COVID-19. Germline V gene sequence: CDR1 MNHEY, CDR2 SVGAGI. The CDR3 spans 16 residues. Trimming left V 0 bases short and J 1 base short, with 9 bases between. As processed by the authors: From reference gene primer amplification, estimates of nucleated cell counts were derived. The method was immunoSEQ multiplex PCR; TCRdb's version includes in-frame clones alone and lacks a portion of them. Clonal size and the V and J genes are those of that table, whereas D and trimming came from the DNA. The sample carries about 250,000 clones, roughly 85% recorded once.

The chain has TRBV6-5 and TRBJ2-2; unclear D gene. This TCR came from a woman aged 45-59 years with acute COVID-19. Sequencing was carried out using PBMCs or T cells enriched from blood (not recorded which). The DNA for the CDR3 is TGTGCCAGCAGTTACTCTGGGCAGCTGAACACCGGGGAGCTGTTTTTT. Residues: CASSYSGQLNTGELFF.